The 22 T cell receptor beta chains reported below all come from one sample, sequenced in a study of blood T cell repertoires in COVID-19. Measured with immunoSEQ multiplex PCR; TCRdb has only the in-frame clones, and not every one. The sample lists approximately 230,000 clones, 70% to 90% occurring once. Sequencing was done on a sample of peripheral blood. The receptors stem from a man between 18 and 35 years old with active or convalescent COVID-19.

V gene TRBV30 combines with J gene TRBJ1-2, with D unclear. V was cut by 2 bases and J by 5 bases, with 9 bases left in between. This CDR3 is built from 12 residues. Germline V gene lookup returns CDR1 GTSNPN and CDR2 SVGIG (reference sequence). The CDR3 here is CAWSIDLYGYTF. As DNA, the CDR3 is TGTGCCTGGAGTATAGATCTATATGGCTACACCTTC.

This chain links TRBV5-1 with TRBJ2-1; no definite D call. Between the trimmed V and J ends, which lost 4 bases and 0 bases, there was a span of 11 bases. This CDR3 contains 15 residues. Germline loops: CDR1 SGHRS, CDR2 YFSETQ. The CDR3 protein is CASSPLVSSYNEQFF. The CDR3 DNA reads as TGCGCCAGCAGCCCCCTTGTCAGCTCCTACAATGAGCAGTTCTTC.

This clone appeared a few times. The chain employs TRBV12-3 or TRBV12-4 and TRBJ1-2; the match to TRBD1 covers 8 bases. The CDR3 is made up of 13 amino acids. Trimming took 6 bases from V and 8 from J; bases not matched to a gene: 8. Written as DNA, the CDR3 is TGTGCCAGCAGCCCTGGACAGGGTCCAGGCTACACCTTC. Residues: CASSPGQGPGYTF.

The chain joins TRBV6-2 or TRBV6-3 to TRBJ2-7; D remains ambiguous. The CDR3 has 14 amino acids. The V end was cut by 2 bases, the J end by 8 bases, with 16 bases between. Germline V gives CDR1 MNHEY, CDR2 SVGEGT. The CDR3 DNA follows: TGTGCCAGCAGTTACAACAGCTTTCTAATGCAGCAGTACTTC. Its protein product is CASSYNSFLMQQYF.

The chain recombines TRBV28 with TRBJ2-5; 9 bases fit TRBD1. This CDR3 has 15 amino acids. The germline gives CDR1 MDHEN, CDR2 SYDVKM. The V and J ends lost 2 bases and 1 base, in that order; junction bases with no gene match: 2. CDR3 residues: CASSLGTGRQETQYF. The DNA for the CDR3 is TGTGCCAGCAGTTTAGGGACAGGGCGCCAAGAGACCCAGTACTTC.

The CDR3 DNA follows: TGCAGTGCTAGTTTCTCAGCGGGGGGTGAGCAGTTCTTC. It is translated as CSASFSAGGEQFF. The chain couples TRBV20-1 to TRBJ2-1, with 9 nucleotides matching TRBD2. Trimming removed 3 bases from V and 9 bases from J; junction bases left unmatched: 6. This CDR3 spans 13 amino acids. In germline, CDR1 is DFQATT, CDR2 SNEGSKA (reference sequence).

This clone was seen only a few times. This chain uses TRBV9 with TRBJ2-1, with 10 bases that match TRBD1. CDR3 size: 17 residues. Looked up from germline, CDR1 is SGDLS and CDR2 is YYNGEE. V shed 4 bases and J 1 base; nucleotides not matched to a gene: 8. The CDR3 DNA sequence: TGTGCCAGCAGCCCCCGGACAGGGGGTGGGTCCTACAATGAGCAGTTCTTC. Protein sequence: CASSPRTGGGSYNEQFF.

This clone came up once. The chain recombines TRBV19 with TRBJ1-5, with D tentatively TRBD1 (6 bases). Germline assignment: CDR1 LNHDA and CDR2 SQIVND (reference sequence). The ends were cut back, 6 bases at V and 4 bases at J, with 16 bases in the middle. The CDR3 is made up of 15 amino acids. The CDR3 DNA follows: TGTGCCAGTAGACTCTCGACAGGTTCTAATCAGCCCCAGCATTTT. Amino acids: CASRLSTGSNQPQHF. The whole variable domain, remainder taken from reference TRBV19 and TRBJ1-5, is DGGITQSPKYLFRKEGQNVTLSCEQNLNHDAMYWYRQDPGQGLRLIYYSQIVNDFQKGDIAEGYSVSREKKESFPLTVTSAQKNPTAFYLCASRLSTGSNQPQHFGDGTRLSIL.

The V gene is TRBV4-3, the J gene TRBJ2-5; 8 positions agree with TRBD2. Germline trimming cut 4 bases from V and 3 bases from J; bases unmatched to any gene: 7. The V gene's germline CDR1 is LGHNA and CDR2 YSLEER. CDR3 length equals 15 residues. CDR3 loop: CASSPSGGLEETQYF. As DNA, the CDR3 is TGCGCCAGCAGCCCGAGCGGGGGACTGGAAGAGACCCAGTACTTC.

V usage is TRBV6-5 and J usage is TRBJ2-7; D is perhaps TRBD1 (6 bases). CDR3 size: 15 residues. Germline V gene data show CDR1 as MNHEY and CDR2 as SVGAGI. The V end was cut by 0 bases, the J end by 5 bases, with 14 bases between. CDR3 loop: CASSYSRSGAHEQYF. The CDR3 nucleotides read TGTGCCAGCAGTTACTCGAGGTCAGGGGCCCACGAGCAGTACTTC.

The CDR3 is CASSLSPGSGELFF. For the CDR3, the DNA is TGTGCCAGCAGTTTATCGCCAGGGTCCGGGGAGCTGTTTTTT. V is TRBV27 and J is TRBJ2-2; a weak D match, TRBD1 (5 bases). V dropped 0 bases and J dropped 6 bases, with 8 bases sitting between them. The germline V gene encodes CDR1 MNHEY and CDR2 SMNVEV (reference sequence). The CDR3 sequence is 14 residues long.

This chain joins TRBV2 and TRBJ1-2; D call uncertain. Germline values: CDR1 SNHLY, CDR2 FYNNEI. The CDR3 extends over 13 amino acids. The ends were cut back, 4 bases at V and 0 bases at J, with 6 bases in the middle. CDR3 protein: CASSVGPNYGYTF. CDR3 DNA: TGTGCCAGCAGTGTTGGGCCTAACTATGGCTACACCTTC.

The chain is built from TRBV19 and TRBJ1-2, with D perhaps matching TRBD1 (5 bases). V was clipped by 9 bases and J by 3 bases, with 20 bases between them. The CDR3 extends over 15 amino acids. CDR1 LNHDA and CDR2 SQIVND come from the germline V gene (reference sequence). Here the CDR3 reads CASRGGVPRDYGYTF. The CDR3 DNA follows: TGTGCCAGCCGGGGAGGCGTCCCCAGGGACTATGGCTACACCTTC.

The J gene is TRBJ2-3, the V gene TRBV6-4; a possible D gene is TRBD1 (6 bases). V was clipped by 6 bases and J by 2 bases, with 12 bases between them. CDR1 and CDR2 from the germline V gene are MRHNA and SNTAGT. This CDR3 region has 14 residues. The CDR3 loop reads CASRLTGYTDTQYF. As DNA, the CDR3 is TGTGCCAGCAGGCTGACAGGATACACAGATACGCAGTATTTT.

J is TRBJ2-7 and V is TRBV7-2; no firm D call. In germline, CDR1 is SGHTA, CDR2 FQGNSA. CDR3 length: 14 amino acids. The ends were cut back, 2 bases at V and 4 bases at J, with 12 bases in the middle. CDR3 DNA sequence: TGTGCCAGCAGCTTAAATTTGAGGTCATACGAGCAGTACTTC. Its protein is CASSLNLRSYEQYF.

V and J are TRBV28 and TRBJ2-7; TRBD1 agrees at 9 bases. This CDR3 has 17 amino acids. Germline V gene lookup returns CDR1 MDHEN and CDR2 SYDVKM. Losses at the gene ends were 2 bases for V and 2 bases for J; bases not matched to a gene: 10. The CDR3 loop is CASSLPLQGASTYEQYF. CDR3 coding DNA: TGTGCCAGCAGTTTACCACTACAGGGGGCCTCAACCTACGAGCAGTACTTC.

This rearrangement joins TRBV11-1 to TRBJ1-2, with 7 bases identical to TRBD1. CDR3 length: 15 amino acids. Germline V lookup: CDR1 SGHAT, CDR2 FQDESV (reference sequence). Unmatched junction bases numbered 6, after V lost 1 base and J lost 4 bases. CDR3 protein: CASSLGTGVFYGYTF. The DNA of the CDR3 is TGTGCCAGCAGCTTAGGAACAGGGGTCTTCTATGGCTACACCTTC.

V and J are TRBV18 and TRBJ2-5; D is unclear. Germline assignment: CDR1 KGHSH and CDR2 LQKENI. The V gene lost 2 bases and the J gene lost 2 bases, with 9 bases spanning the gap. The CDR3 covers 14 residues. CDR3 sequence: CASSPSAAQETQYF. The DNA for the CDR3 is TGTGCCAGCTCACCATCCGCGGCACAAGAGACCCAGTACTTC.

The chain joins TRBV5-1 to TRBJ1-1; a possible D gene is TRBD1 (5 bases). The germline CDR1 and CDR2 sequences are SGHRS and YFSETQ. CDR3 length: 11 amino acids. V was pared by 7 bases and J by 4 bases, with 8 bases between. CDR3 bases: TGCGCCAGCCGGGGGACCACTGAAGCTTTCTTT. This sequence encodes CASRGTTEAFF. Full variable domain (outside the CDR3, taken from reference TRBV5-1 and TRBJ1-1): KAGVTQTPRYLIKTRGQQVTLSCSPISGHRSVSWYQQTPGQGLQFLFEYFSETQRNKGNFPGRFSGRQFSNSRSEMNVSTLELGDSALYLCASRGTTEAFFGQGTRLTVV.

This clone was recorded only once. The chain is built from TRBV2 and TRBJ2-5; a weak D match, TRBD1 (5 bases). CDR3 size: 13 residues. The germline V gene has CDR1 SNHLY and CDR2 FYNNEI. Deletions cut 4 bases from V and 0 bases from J, with 6 bases between. The CDR3 loop is CASSAGNQETQYF. In DNA, the CDR3 is TGTGCCAGCAGTGCAGGGAACCAAGAGACCCAGTACTTC.

Worth noting for this clone: The junction differs from germline at one of its ends, possibly a read error. This chain connects TRBV6-4 to TRBJ2-7; D may be TRBD2 (7 bases). CDR3 length: 14 amino acids. Germline V gives CDR1 MRHNA, CDR2 SNTAGT. The CDR3 DNA sequence: TGTGCCAGCAGTGACTCCGGACAGCCCGGGACTACTATATTC. Translated: CASSDSGQPGTTIF.

This clone was found once. The chain employs TRBV6-4 and TRBJ2-7, with D perhaps matching TRBD1 (6 bases). Trimming shortened V by 3 bases and J by 0 bases, and 9 bases separated the two germline ends. CDR3 length: 14 residues. CDR1 and CDR2 from the germline V gene are MRHNA and SNTAGT. Written as DNA, the CDR3 is TGTGCCAGCAGTGAACAGGGAAGCTCCTACGAGCAGTACTTC. Translating it yields CASSEQGSSYEQYF.